This T cell receptor beta chain was captured by sequencing in a study of T cell responses to AZD1222 COVID-19 vaccine. On the study more broadly: Combined were second doses at about 4 or about 12 weeks.

The CDR3 contains 13 residues. The germline CDR1 and CDR2 sequences are SQVTM and ANQGSEA. Trimming left V 2 bases short and J 4 bases short, with 11 bases between. Study-wide results and caveats: Most donors were white British, females outnumbered males, and clonal diversity was possibly underestimated.

With respect to this clone: Its target is unknown.

The table came from immunoSEQ multiplex PCR; TCRdb's copy has only in-frame clones and leaves some out. The data contain over 110,000 clones, roughly 89% of them seen just once; the ten biggest clones take up approximately 6%. The chain has TRBV29-1 and TRBJ1-2; no clear D gene. The TCR comes from an adult in good health. Sequences were derived from peripheral blood, sampled on day 0 of AZD1222 vaccination. CDR3 sequence: CSVEPGSSYGYTF. The CDR3 DNA follows: TGCAGCGTTGAACCCGGGAGCAGCTATGGCTACACCTTC.